The rows below give T cell receptor beta chains drawn from one sample of a study of blood T cell repertoires in COVID-19. Profiled with immunoSEQ multiplex PCR; TCRdb holds only in-frame clones, not every one. The sample has tens of thousands of clones; about 90% are singletons. The sample comprised peripheral blood. The receptors were gathered from a man in his fifties or sixties with COVID-19, enrolled during active disease. Each CDR3 is given with its conserved first and last residue. The order of the fields is V gene, CDR3 protein.

v_call: TRBV29-1; cdr3_aa: CSVVEDRDSHYEQYF
v_call: TRBV30; cdr3_aa: CAWGQGVEGEQFF
v_call: TRBV5-1; cdr3_aa: CASSLGPGGMKNIQYF
v_call: TRBV11-2; cdr3_aa: CASSLWGGYEQYF
v_call: TRBV19; cdr3_aa: CASRLAGTQYNEQFF
v_call: TRBV7-2; cdr3_aa: CASSFRGKGSYEQYF
v_call: TRBV7-2; cdr3_aa: CASSSGLTPYEQYF
v_call: TRBV28; cdr3_aa: CASSLMGHQETQYF
v_call: TRBV19; cdr3_aa: CASSSLTGAAGTEAFF
v_call: TRBV6-4; cdr3_aa: CASSPGTGNTDTQYF
v_call: TRBV5-4; cdr3_aa: CASSLGGLSGGTEAFF
v_call: TRBV3-1/TRBV3-2; cdr3_aa: CASSQVSLPGQGSGTGELFF
v_call: TRBV6-2/TRBV6-3; cdr3_aa: CASSYHGRSVGADTQYF
v_call: TRBV29-1; cdr3_aa: CSVEEKGYEQYF